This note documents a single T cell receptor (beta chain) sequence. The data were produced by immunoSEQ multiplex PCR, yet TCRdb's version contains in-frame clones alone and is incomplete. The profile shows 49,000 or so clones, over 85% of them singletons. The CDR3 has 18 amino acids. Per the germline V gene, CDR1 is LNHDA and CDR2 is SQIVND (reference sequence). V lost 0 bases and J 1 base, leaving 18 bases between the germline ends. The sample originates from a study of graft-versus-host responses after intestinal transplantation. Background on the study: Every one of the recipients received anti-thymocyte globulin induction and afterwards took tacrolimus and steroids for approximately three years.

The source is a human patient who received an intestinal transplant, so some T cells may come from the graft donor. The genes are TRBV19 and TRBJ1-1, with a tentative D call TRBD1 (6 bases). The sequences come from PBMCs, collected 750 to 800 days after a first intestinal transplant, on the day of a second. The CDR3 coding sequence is TGTGCCAGTAGTATAGATTATGAGATTGGACAGCAGAACACTGAAGCTTTCTTT. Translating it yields CASSIDYEIGQQNTEAFF.